This entry features one T cell receptor (beta chain) sequence. This clonotype was seen at least ten times. Its antigen remains undetermined. No qualities accompany the bases; no much larger clone lies one base away. Hyperthyroidism patients were newly diagnosed, had a disease duration of under 2 months, and were aged 18 to 65 years. Patients with uncontrolled infections, other autoimmune diseases, pregnancy or lactation were excluded. Clinical symptoms, serum thyroxine and TRAb, thyroid ultrasound, and orbital computed tomography formed the basis for the diagnoses. Blood from progressor patients was collected at the time of first diagnosis with hyperthyroidism, before any ophthalmopathy symptoms had appeared. PBMCs were separated from around 9.1 ml of fresh peripheral blood using Ficoll-Paque density gradient centrifugation. Progressor patients were initially diagnosed with Graves' hyperthyroidism and developed ophthalmopathy during follow-up. Total RNA was extracted using Trizol reagent, and RNA quality was assessed on an Agilent 2100 Bioanalyzer.

This specimen comes from a study of T cells in Graves' hyperthyroidism and ophthalmopathy (dated by TCRdb to about 2019). For context, the study as a whole: Peripheral blood was collected at initial diagnosis, before any treatment. After sampling, hyperthyroidism patients received methimazole starting at 30 mg daily, and ophthalmopathy patients received high-dose intravenous methylprednisolone. The study also compared thyroid tissue and blood T-cell repertoires from a handful of Graves' hyperthyroidism patients. According to the paper, TCR Vbeta CDR3 sequencing was carried out on 135 peripheral blood samples, which came from approximately 43 ophthalmopathy, approximately 72 hyperthyroidism and about 17 progressor patients. To identify distinguishing TCR V-J signatures, a discovery cohort of some 99 patients was used, comprising 43 with Graves' ophthalmopathy and 57 with stable Graves' hyperthyroidism. Prospective prediction of ophthalmopathy was tested in an independent validation cohort of 18 to 20 hyperthyroidism patients and 17 patients who later progressed to ophthalmopathy. For training and testing, the 100 or so patients in the discovery cohort were randomly divided in a 7:3 ratio. What the authors observed across the whole study: Ophthalmopathy was separated from stable hyperthyroidism by a 13 V-J signature model, with 87.88% sensitivity and approximately 84% specificity obtained in cross-validation and 80%/75% obtained in testing. During validation, the model predicted progression to ophthalmopathy a median of roughly 7.1 months ahead of onset, with more than 60% sensitivity and almost 75% specificity. Blood samples also contained most of the expanded thyroid clonotypes (frequency above 0.001), which suggests that blood repertoires may reflect thyroid immune responses. No statistical method was used to fix the sample size in advance, and group allocation was not hidden from the investigators.

Amplification of TCR beta CDR3 regions was carried out from RNA transcripts. The first round of RT-PCR for the TCR CDR3 was performed with the HTBI primer set and the Qiagen OneStep RT-PCR kit. Libraries were constructed in a second round of multiplex PCR, after which size selection and purification were carried out. Sequencing of the libraries was done on an Illumina HiSeq2000 using paired-end 100 bp reads. The study's processing was this. Raw data were processed with SOAPnuke, discarding reads with adapters, uncalled bases, mean Phred below 15, or no exact constant-primer or identifier match. High-quality paired reads were merged using COPE v1.2.5, and each unique nucleotide sequence was defined as a clonotype. MiTCR v1.1 was used to align clonotypes to the IMGT TRBV, TRBD and TRBJ reference segments. Analysis was restricted to V-J combinations with a frequency above 0.0001, which covered 99.2% of repertoires. The TCS score was defined as F50 (clonal expansion) divided by E x V (chaos), with BLOSUM62-based TCRdist calculated between CDR3 peptides within each V-J. Welch's t-statistics and random forest reduced fewer than 550 V-J features to about 13, which were used in a naive Bayes classifier (R e1071). TCRdb itself trimmed the public reads at Q25 with fastp, ran MiXCR and retained productive beta chains. Every CDR3 protein is listed once, alongside the most common genes and DNA of its rows. TCRdb's processing, not the study's, gives the V and J calls here. This sample is represented by more than 350,000 distinct CDR3 sequences; 15% to 20% of them were singletons. The ten largest account for more than 30% of the sample.

The sample taken for sequencing was blood. The TCR sequence derives from a woman younger than 45 with Graves' hyperthyroidism that later progressed to Graves' ophthalmopathy.

The DNA sequence is as follows: TGCAGTGCCAGGGACAGCCTCTATGGCTACACCTTC. The encoded protein is CSARDSLYGYTF. The chain links TRBV20-1 with TRBJ1-2; 7 bases in the middle match TRBD1. The V end gives up 6 bases and the J end 4 bases, leaving 5 bases in the junction not matched to a gene. The CDR3 has 12 amino acids, counting the end cysteine and phenylalanine. Only the CDR3 DNA is retained, 36 bases long and in frame from the first base. Sequences DFQATT (CDR1) and SNEGSKA (CDR2) are obtained from the germline V gene (reference sequence).